This T cell receptor beta chain came from a study of T-cell reconstitution after alpha-beta-depleted transplantation in children. General study points: Newly made T cells mostly supplied T-cell counts and diversity one year after transplant. TCRbeta diversity was high at day 60 in some patients (a result of surviving recipient T cells and thymic progenitors).

From germline, CDR1 is SEHNR and CDR2 FQNEAQ (reference sequence). The CDR3 extends over 14 amino acids. The ends were cut back, 2 bases at V and 8 bases at J, with 12 bases in the middle. For this clonotype: Its target is not known.

TCRbeta library construction was performed incorporating unique molecular identifiers. MiXCR, applied by TCRdb to the PCR reads, yields one record per CDR3 protein. This table holds a few hundred thousand distinct CDR3 sequences, roughly a quarter found once. The rearrangement uses TRBV7-9 and TRBJ1-4; no firm D call. Sequenced material: PBMCs, mostly from graft donor cells, taken 360 days after TCRalphabeta/CD19-depleted stem cell transplant. The receptor's source is a female patient between 2 and 15 years old who had a stem cell transplant for congenital amegakaryocytic thrombocytopenia, so the T cells may come from the graft donor. Here the CDR3 reads CASSLPTDAEKLFF. In nucleotides, the CDR3 is TGTGCCAGCAGCTTACCCACCGACGCCGAAAAACTGTTTTTT.